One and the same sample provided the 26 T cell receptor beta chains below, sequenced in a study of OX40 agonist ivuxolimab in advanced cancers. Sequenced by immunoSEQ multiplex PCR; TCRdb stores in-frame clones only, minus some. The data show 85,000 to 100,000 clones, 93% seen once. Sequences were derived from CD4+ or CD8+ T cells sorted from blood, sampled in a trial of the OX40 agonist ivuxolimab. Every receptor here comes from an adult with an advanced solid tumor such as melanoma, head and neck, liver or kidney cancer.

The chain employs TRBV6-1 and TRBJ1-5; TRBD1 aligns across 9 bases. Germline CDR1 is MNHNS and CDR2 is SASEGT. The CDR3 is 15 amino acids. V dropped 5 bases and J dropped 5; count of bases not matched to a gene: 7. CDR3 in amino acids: CASSFLRDRDQPQHF. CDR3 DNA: TGTGCCAGCAGTTTTCTCCGGGACAGGGATCAGCCCCAGCATTTT.

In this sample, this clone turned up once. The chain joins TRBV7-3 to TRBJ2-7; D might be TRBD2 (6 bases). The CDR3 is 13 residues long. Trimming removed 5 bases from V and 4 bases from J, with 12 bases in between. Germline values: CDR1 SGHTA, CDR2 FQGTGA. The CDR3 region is CASSTTAGYEQYF. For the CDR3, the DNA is TGTGCCAGCAGCACAACGGCGGGATACGAGCAGTACTTC.

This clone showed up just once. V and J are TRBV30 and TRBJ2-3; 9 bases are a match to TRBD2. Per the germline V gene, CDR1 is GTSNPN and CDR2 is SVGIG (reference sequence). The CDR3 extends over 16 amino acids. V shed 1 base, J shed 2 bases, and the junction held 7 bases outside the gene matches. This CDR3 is CAWSGLAGTNTDTQYF. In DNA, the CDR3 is TGTGCCTGGAGTGGTCTAGCGGGAACGAACACAGATACGCAGTATTTT.

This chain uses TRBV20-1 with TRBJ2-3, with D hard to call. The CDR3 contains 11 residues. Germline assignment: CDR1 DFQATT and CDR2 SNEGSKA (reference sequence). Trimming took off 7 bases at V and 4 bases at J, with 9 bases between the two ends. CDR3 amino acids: CSGRVSDTQYF. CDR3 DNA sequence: TGCAGTGGTCGTGTTTCAGATACGCAGTATTTT.

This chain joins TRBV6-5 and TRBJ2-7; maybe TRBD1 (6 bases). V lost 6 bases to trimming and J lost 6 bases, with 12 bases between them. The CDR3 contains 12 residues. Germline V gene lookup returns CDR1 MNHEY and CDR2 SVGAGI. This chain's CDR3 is CASRTTGIEQYV. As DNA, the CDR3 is TGTGCCAGCAGGACTACAGGGATCGAGCAGTACGTC.

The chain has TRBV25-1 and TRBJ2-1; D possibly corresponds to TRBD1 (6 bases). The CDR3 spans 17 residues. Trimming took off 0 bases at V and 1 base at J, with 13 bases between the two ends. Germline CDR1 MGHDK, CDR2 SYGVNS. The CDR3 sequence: CASSEYGGQQSYNEQFF. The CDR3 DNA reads TGTGCCAGCAGTGAATATGGAGGACAGCAATCCTACAATGAGCAGTTCTTC.

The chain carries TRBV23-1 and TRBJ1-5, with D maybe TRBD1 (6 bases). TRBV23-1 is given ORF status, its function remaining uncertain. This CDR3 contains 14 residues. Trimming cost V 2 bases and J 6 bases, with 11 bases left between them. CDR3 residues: CASSQRGGTQPQHF. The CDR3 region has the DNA TGCGCCAGCAGTCAAAGAGGGGGGACTCAGCCCCAGCATTTT.

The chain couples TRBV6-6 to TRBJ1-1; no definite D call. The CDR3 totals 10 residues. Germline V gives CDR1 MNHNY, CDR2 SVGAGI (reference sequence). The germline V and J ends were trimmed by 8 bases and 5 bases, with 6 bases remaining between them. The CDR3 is CASRWTEAFF. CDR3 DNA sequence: TGTGCCAGCCGGTGGACTGAAGCTTTCTTT.

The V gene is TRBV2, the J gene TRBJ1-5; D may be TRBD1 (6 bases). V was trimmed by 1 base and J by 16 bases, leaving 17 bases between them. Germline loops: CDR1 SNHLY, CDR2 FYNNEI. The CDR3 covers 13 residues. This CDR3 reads CASSEGGAGAGHF. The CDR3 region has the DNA TGTGCCAGCAGTGAAGGAGGAGCAGGGGCCGGTCATTTT.

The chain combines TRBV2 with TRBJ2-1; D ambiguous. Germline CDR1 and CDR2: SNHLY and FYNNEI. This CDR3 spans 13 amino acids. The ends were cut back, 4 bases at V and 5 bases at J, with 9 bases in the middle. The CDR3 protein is CASSATFDNEQFF. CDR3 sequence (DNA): TGTGCCAGCAGTGCGACGTTCGACAATGAGCAGTTCTTC.

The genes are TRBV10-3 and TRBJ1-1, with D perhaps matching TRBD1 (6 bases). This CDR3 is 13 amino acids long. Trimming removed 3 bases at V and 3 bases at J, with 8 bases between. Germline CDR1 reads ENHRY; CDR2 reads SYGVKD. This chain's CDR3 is CAISDKGDTEAFF. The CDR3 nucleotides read TGTGCCATCAGTGATAAGGGGGACACTGAAGCTTTCTTT.

The CDR3, as DNA: TGCGCCAGCAGCTTGGTCCTACAGGGGGCGAGCACCGGGGAGCTGTTTTTT. Its protein product is CASSLVLQGASTGELFF. This chain connects TRBV5-1 to TRBJ2-2; 9 bases map to TRBD1. This CDR3 spans 17 amino acids. The V segment lost 0 bases and the J segment 4 bases; nucleotides outside the gene matches: 7. Looked up from germline, CDR1 is SGHRS and CDR2 is YFSETQ.

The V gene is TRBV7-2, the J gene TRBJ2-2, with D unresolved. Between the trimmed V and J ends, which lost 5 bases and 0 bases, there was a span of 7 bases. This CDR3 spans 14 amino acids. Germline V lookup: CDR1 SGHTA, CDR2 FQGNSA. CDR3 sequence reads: CASSPHPNTGELFF. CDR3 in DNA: TGTGCCAGCAGCCCCCACCCGAACACCGGGGAGCTGTTTTTT.

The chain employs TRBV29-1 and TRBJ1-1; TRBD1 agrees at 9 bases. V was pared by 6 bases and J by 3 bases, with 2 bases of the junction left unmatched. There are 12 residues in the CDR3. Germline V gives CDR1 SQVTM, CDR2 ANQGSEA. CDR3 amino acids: CSVRQGDTEAFF. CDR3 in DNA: TGCAGCGTGAGACAGGGGGACACTGAAGCTTTCTTT. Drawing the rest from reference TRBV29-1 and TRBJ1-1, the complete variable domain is SAVISQKPSRDICQRGTSLTIQCQVDSQVTMMFWYRQQPGQSLTLIATANQGSEATYESGFVIDKFPISRPNLTFSTLTVSNMSPEDSSIYLCSVRQGDTEAFFGQGTRLTVV.

CDR3 sequence (DNA): TGTGCCAGCCGTCCCGCGGTGGACACCGGGGAGCTGTTTTTT. Protein: CASRPAVDTGELFF. The rearrangement links TRBV7-3 to TRBJ2-2; no definite D call. The CDR3 is made up of 14 amino acids. V lost 8 bases to trimming and J lost 3 bases, with 13 bases between them. The V gene's germline CDR1 is SGHTA and CDR2 FQGTGA. The variable domain in full, completed from reference TRBV7-3 and TRBJ2-2, reads GAGVSQTPSNKVTEKGKYVELRCDPISGHTALYWYRQSLGQGPEFLIYFQGTGAADDSGLPNDRFFAVRPEGSVSTLKIQRTERGDSAVYLCASRPAVDTGELFFGEGSRLTVL.

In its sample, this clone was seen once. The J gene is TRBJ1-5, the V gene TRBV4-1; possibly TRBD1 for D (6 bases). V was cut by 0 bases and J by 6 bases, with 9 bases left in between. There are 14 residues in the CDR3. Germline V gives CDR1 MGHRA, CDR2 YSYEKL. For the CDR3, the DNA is TGCGCCAGCAGCCAAGATACAGGGAGTCAGCCCCAGCATTTT. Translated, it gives CASSQDTGSQPQHF.

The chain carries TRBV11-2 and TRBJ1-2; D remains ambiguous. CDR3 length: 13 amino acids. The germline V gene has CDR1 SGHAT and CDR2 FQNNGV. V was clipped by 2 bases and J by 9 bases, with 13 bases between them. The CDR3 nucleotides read TGTGCCAGCAGCTTATCGGGAAGCGGGAGCTACACCTTC. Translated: CASSLSGSGSYTF.

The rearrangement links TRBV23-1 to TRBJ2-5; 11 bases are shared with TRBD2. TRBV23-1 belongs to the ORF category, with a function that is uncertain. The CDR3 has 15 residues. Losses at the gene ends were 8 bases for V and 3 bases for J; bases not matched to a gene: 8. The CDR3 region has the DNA TGCGCCAGCGGATCCGGGACTAGCGGTGAAGAGACCCAGTACTTC. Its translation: CASGSGTSGEETQYF.

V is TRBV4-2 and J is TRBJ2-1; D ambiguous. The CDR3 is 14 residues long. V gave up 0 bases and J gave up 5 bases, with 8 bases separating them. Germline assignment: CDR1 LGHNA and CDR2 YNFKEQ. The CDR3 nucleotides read TGTGCCAGCAGCCAAGATCCGACGCACAATGAGCAGTTCTTC. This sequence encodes CASSQDPTHNEQFF.

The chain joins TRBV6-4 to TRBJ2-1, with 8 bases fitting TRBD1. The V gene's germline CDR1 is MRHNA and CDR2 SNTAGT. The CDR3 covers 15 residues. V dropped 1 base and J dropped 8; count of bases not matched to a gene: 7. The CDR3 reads CASSDWQGAGYEQFF. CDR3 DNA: TGTGCCAGCAGTGACTGGCAGGGGGCCGGATATGAGCAGTTCTTC.

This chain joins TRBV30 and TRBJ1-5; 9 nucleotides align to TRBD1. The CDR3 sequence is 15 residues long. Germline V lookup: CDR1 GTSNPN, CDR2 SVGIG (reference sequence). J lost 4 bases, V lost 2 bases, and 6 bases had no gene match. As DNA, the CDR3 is TGTGCCTGGAGTAACCGACAGGGGGGGAATCAGCCCCAGCATTTT. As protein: CAWSNRQGGNQPQHF.

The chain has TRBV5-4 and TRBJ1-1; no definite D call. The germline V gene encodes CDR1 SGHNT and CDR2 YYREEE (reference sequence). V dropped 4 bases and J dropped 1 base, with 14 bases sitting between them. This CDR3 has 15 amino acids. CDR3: CASSPVEWANTEAFF. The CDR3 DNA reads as TGTGCCAGCAGCCCCGTTGAATGGGCGAACACTGAAGCTTTCTTT.

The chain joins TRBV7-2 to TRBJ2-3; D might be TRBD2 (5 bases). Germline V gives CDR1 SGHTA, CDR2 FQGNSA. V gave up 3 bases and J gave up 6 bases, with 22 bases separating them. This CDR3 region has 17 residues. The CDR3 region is CASSFGGGSARMDTQYF. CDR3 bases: TGTGCCAGCAGCTTTGGAGGCGGGTCAGCGCGTATGGATACGCAGTATTTT.

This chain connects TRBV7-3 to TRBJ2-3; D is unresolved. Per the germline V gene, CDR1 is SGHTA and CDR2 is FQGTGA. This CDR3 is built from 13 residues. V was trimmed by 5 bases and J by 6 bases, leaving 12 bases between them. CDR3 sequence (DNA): TGTGCCAGCAGCCCTCAATTTTCGGATACGCAGTATTTT. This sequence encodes CASSPQFSDTQYF.

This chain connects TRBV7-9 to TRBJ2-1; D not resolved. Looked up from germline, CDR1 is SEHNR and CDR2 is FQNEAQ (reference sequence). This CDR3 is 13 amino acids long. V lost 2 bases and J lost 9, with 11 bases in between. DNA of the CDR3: TGTGCCAGCAGCTTATTGACGGCCTCTGAGCAGTTCTTC. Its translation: CASSLLTASEQFF. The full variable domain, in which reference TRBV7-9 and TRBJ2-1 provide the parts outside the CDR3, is DTGVSQNPRHKITKRGQNVTFRCDPISEHNRLYWYRQTLGQGPEFLTYFQNEAQLEKSRLLSDRFSAERPKGSFSTLEIQRTEQGDSAMYLCASSLLTASEQFFGPGTRLTVL.

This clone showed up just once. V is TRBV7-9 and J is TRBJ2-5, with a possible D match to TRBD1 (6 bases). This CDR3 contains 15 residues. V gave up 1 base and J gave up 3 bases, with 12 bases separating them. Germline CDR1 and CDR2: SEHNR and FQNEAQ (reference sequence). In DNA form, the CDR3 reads TGTGCCAGCAGCTTAGGCAGGGGAGAAGAAGAGACCCAGTACTTC. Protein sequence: CASSLGRGEEETQYF.